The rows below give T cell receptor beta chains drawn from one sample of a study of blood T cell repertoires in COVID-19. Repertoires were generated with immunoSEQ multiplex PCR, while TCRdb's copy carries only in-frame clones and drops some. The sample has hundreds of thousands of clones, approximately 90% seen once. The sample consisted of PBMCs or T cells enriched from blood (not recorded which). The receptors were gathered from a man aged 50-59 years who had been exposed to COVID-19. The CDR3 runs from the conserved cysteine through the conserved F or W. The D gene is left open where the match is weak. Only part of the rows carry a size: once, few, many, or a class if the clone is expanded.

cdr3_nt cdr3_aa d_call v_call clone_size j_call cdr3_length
TGCGCCAGCAGCTTTCTCGGACAGGGGCGCGACACTGAAGCTTTCTTT CASSFLGQGRDTEAFF TRBD1 TRBV5-1 NA TRBJ1-1 16
TGTGCTAGTGGCCTGGGACAGCCACGCTATGGCTACACCTTC CASGLGQPRYGYTF TRBD1 TRBV12-5 NA TRBJ1-2 14
TGCGCCAGCAGCGGGATCGCGGGACTAGACAATGAGCAGTTCTTC CASSGIAGLDNEQFF TRBD2 TRBV5-1 NA TRBJ2-1 15
TGCGCCAGCAGCTTGCTGGGGACTCGAACAGATACGCAGTATTTT CASSLLGTRTDTQYF NA TRBV5-1 few TRBJ2-3 15
TGTGCCAGCAGCTCAGACAGAGCCTCCTCCTACGAGCAGTACTTC CASSSDRASSYEQYF NA TRBV7-2 NA TRBJ2-7 15
TGTGCCAGCAGCTTAGGGTTGGGACTAGCGGGAAACCAAGAGACCCAGTACTTC CASSLGLGLAGNQETQYF TRBD2 TRBV7-2 NA TRBJ2-5 18
TGTGCCAGCAGCCACCCACAGGGTACGGCTTTCTTT CASSHPQGTAFF NA TRBV4-2 NA TRBJ1-1 12
TGTGCCAGCTCACCACCAGGCACTAGCGGGAGCACAGATACGCAGTATTTT CASSPPGTSGSTDTQYF TRBD2 TRBV18 NA TRBJ2-3 17
TGTGCCAGCAGTGAAGGGACAGGGAACACCGGGGAGCTGTTTTTT CASSEGTGNTGELFF TRBD1 TRBV6-4 NA TRBJ2-2 15
TGTGCCAGCAGTCCGGCGGGTAACTATGGCTACACCTTC CASSPAGNYGYTF NA TRBV28 NA TRBJ1-2 13
TGTGCCAGCTCACCGGTGACAGAATATTCACCCCTCCACTTT CASSPVTEYSPLHF NA TRBV18 NA TRBJ1-6 14
TGTGCCAGCATCCTAACCCCGAACACCGGGGAGCTGTTTTTT CASILTPNTGELFF NA TRBV6-5 NA TRBJ2-2 14
TGTGCCTGGAGTAGTTATTCTTGGCCAAATCAGCCCCAGCATTTT CAWSSYSWPNQPQHF NA TRBV30 NA TRBJ1-5 15
TGTGCCAGCAGCTCTGGCAGGGTAGACACCGGGGAGCTGTTTTTT CASSSGRVDTGELFF NA TRBV11-2 NA TRBJ2-2 15
TGTGCCAGCAGCCATGACAGGCCCAAAAATCAGCCCCAGCATTTT CASSHDRPKNQPQHF NA TRBV6-5 NA TRBJ1-5 15
TGTGCCAGCTCACCATCCGATTCGGGTAACACTGAAGCTTTCTTT CASSPSDSGNTEAFF NA TRBV18 NA TRBJ1-1 15